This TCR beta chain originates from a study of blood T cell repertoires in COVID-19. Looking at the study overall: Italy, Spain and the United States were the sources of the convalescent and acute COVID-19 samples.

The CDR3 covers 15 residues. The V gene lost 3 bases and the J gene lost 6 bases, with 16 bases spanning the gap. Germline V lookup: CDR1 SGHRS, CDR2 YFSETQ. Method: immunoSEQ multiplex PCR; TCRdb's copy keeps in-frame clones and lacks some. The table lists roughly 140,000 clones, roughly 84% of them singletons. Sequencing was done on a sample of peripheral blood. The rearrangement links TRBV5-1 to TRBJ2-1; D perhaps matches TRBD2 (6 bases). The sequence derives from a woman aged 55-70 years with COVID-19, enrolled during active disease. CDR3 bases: TGCGCCAGCAGCTCTAGCGCGGGAAGAGGCAATGAGCAGTTCTTC. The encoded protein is CASSSSAGRGNEQFF.